The 18 T cell receptor beta chains below all came from one sample that was sequenced in a study of tumor-infiltrating lymphocytes in primary liver carcinoma. It was from about 19-30 mg of unsorted bulk tissue that RNA and DNA were co-extracted. cDNA specific to TCR beta was made from approximately 500 ng of total RNA, with a constant-region primer employed for priming. ARM-PCR, slightly modified, supplied the TCR beta libraries through three nested multiplex PCR rounds. The first two PCR rounds used TRBV1-TRBV30 forward primers with a C-beta reverse primer, 10 cycles each. TCRdb re-derived calls from the multiplex PCR reads in MiXCR, one entry per CDR3 protein. The sample holds 70,000 to 75,000 distinct CDR3 sequences, 55% to 75% seen once. Sequenced: liver tumor tissue from sampling region 4. This sample's subset: tumor region T4, right-lateral pole. These receptors were collected from a man aged 35 to 55 with primary liver carcinoma and hepatitis B virus infection.

With regard to this clonotype: One end of the junction is discordant with germline, which a read error may explain. The rearrangement joins TRBV11-2 to TRBJ1-3; perhaps TRBD1 as D (5 bases). CDR3 length equals 13 residues. From germline, CDR1 is SGHAT and CDR2 FQNNGV. The CDR3 loop is CVSAQGAGNTLYF. CDR3 DNA: TGTGTCTCAGCCCAGGGAGCTGGGAACACCTTATATTTT.

This clonotype has at least ten counts. The CDR3 DNA sequence: TGTGCCAGCAGCCAAGGGATGCCGCTTTCCGGGGAGCTGTTTTTT. It translates to CASSQGMPLSGELFF. This rearrangement joins TRBV13 to TRBJ2-2, with no clear D. The CDR3 consists of 15 residues. Germline values: CDR1 PRHDT, CDR2 FYEKMQ (reference sequence). Trimming shortened V by 5 bases and J by 6 bases, and 16 bases separated the two germline ends.

As concerns this clonotype: This is likely a read error, given that the CDR3 carries no conserved phenylalanine or tryptophan at its end. The gene calls are TRBV7-9 and TRBJ1-1, with D maybe TRBD1 (5 bases). The germline V and J ends were trimmed by 0 bases and 1 base, with 18 bases remaining between them. The CDR3 is 18 amino acids. Germline CDR1 reads SEHNR; CDR2 reads FQNEAQ (reference sequence). The CDR3 bases are TGTGCCAGCAGCTTAGCGTTCGGTTTCCAGGGTGGGAACACTGAAGCTTTCCTT. Translated: CASSLAFGFQGGNTEAFL.

This clonotype has at least ten counts. The CDR3 spells CASSQSMDGELFF. Written as DNA, the CDR3 is TGCGCCAGCAGCCAAAGTATGGACGGGGAGCTGTTTTTT. The rearrangement joins TRBV4-1 to TRBJ2-2; D is undetermined. Per germline, CDR1 MGHRA and CDR2 YSYEKL. Between the trimmed V and J ends, which lost 2 bases and 7 bases, there was a span of 8 bases. This CDR3 comprises 13 residues.

This clonotype was recorded at least ten times. J is TRBJ2-1 and V is TRBV6-5; the D call may be TRBD1 or TRBD2 (5 bases each). Trimming left V 5 bases short and J 6 bases short, with 11 bases between. CDR1 MNHEY and CDR2 SVGAGI come from the germline V gene. The CDR3 totals 13 residues. CDR3 bases: TGTGCCAGCAGTACCCGGGGCGTCAATGAGCAGTTCTTC. Translated: CASSTRGVNEQFF.

This clonotype was detected only a few times. This chain joins TRBV7-2 and TRBJ1-4; D ambiguous. V was cut by 5 bases and J by 8 bases, with 15 bases left in between. The CDR3 contains 14 residues. Per germline, CDR1 SGHTA and CDR2 FQGNSA. The CDR3 bases are TGTGCCAGCAGCCCGGTGGTTATGGGGGAAAAACTGTTTTTT. Its translation: CASSPVVMGEKLFF.

V gene TRBV10-3 combines with J gene TRBJ2-7; a weak D match, TRBD1 (6 bases). With 7 bases removed from V and 4 bases from J, the gap between germline ends came to 23 bases. In germline, CDR1 is ENHRY, CDR2 SYGVKD. The CDR3 consists of 16 residues. Here the CDR3 reads CAIIPRTQGLNYEQYF. Written as DNA, the CDR3 is TGTGCCATCATACCCCGCACGCAGGGGTTGAATTACGAGCAGTACTTC.

Comments on this clonotype: A junction boundary mismatches the germline segment, possibly from a read error. V is TRBV29-1 and J is TRBJ2-1; 9 nucleotides agree with TRBD2. The CDR3 loop spans 14 amino acids. Germline loops: CDR1 SQVTM, CDR2 ANQGSEA. The CDR3 DNA reads TGCAGCGTCCCTAGCGGGGTGATCTACGATGAGCAGTTCTTC. Translation gives CSVPSGVIYDEQFF.

A word on this clonotype: At one of its ends the junction is not consistent with the germline gene, which may arise from a read error. The rearrangement uses TRBV12-3 or TRBV12-4 and TRBJ1-1; maybe TRBD1 (6 bases). The CDR3 is 13 amino acids. The CDR3 reads CASKQRGSTEAFF. The CDR3 DNA reads as TGTGCCAGCAAACAGAGGGGGAGTACTGAAGCTTTCTTC.

This clonotype was found a few times. The missing conserved phenylalanine or tryptophan at the end of this CDR3 makes a read error likely. The V gene is TRBV11-3, the J gene TRBJ2-4; 7 bases match TRBD2. V gave up 3 bases and J gave up 8 bases; unmatched junction bases: 4. Germline values: CDR1 SGHNT, CDR2 YENEEA. The CDR3 sequence is 13 residues long. The CDR3 reads CASSLNRGDIQYL. As DNA, the CDR3 is TGTGCCAGCAGCTTGAATCGGGGGGACATTCAGTACCTC.

The chain recombines TRBV4-1 with TRBJ1-3, with D tentatively TRBD1 (5 bases). There are 14 residues in the CDR3. CDR1 MGHRA and CDR2 YSYEKL come from the germline V gene. The V end was cut by 10 bases, the J end by 0 bases, with 13 bases between. The CDR3 loop reads CANMTVGSGNTIYF. In nucleotides, the CDR3 is TGCGCCAACATGACAGTTGGCTCTGGAAACACCATATATTTT.

This clonotype was seen once. The chain uses TRBV11-1 and TRBJ1-6; no clear D gene. The CDR3 extends over 13 amino acids. CDR1 is SGHAT and CDR2 is FQDESV in the germline V gene (reference sequence). Trimming took 5 bases from V and 9 from J, leaving 11 bases between them. The CDR3 region is CASSPTLVSPLHF. DNA of the CDR3: TGTGCCAGCAGCCCGACACTGGTTTCACCCCTCCACTTT.

On this clonotype itself: Sequence at one end of the junction differs from germline and may be a read error. The chain is built from TRBV7-9 and TRBJ2-7; 8 bases agree with TRBD2. The CDR3 spans 13 residues. In germline, CDR1 is SEHNR, CDR2 FQNEAQ (reference sequence). CDR3 sequence: CASTGGENYEQHF. DNA for the CDR3: TGTGCCAGCACCGGGGGGGAGAACTACGAGCAGCACTTC.

This clonotype was detected many times. The chain couples TRBV28 to TRBJ2-1, with a possible D match to TRBD2 (5 bases). This CDR3 region has 15 residues. Trimming removed 10 bases from V and 3 bases from J, with 19 bases in between. Germline loops: CDR1 MDHEN, CDR2 SYDVKM. This chain's CDR3 is CATSGGALIYNEQFF. CDR3 coding DNA: TGTGCCACCTCTGGAGGAGCCCTGATCTACAATGAGCAGTTCTTC.

The table lists this clonotype with many counts. The genes are TRBV6-6 and TRBJ1-4; a possible D gene is TRBD1 (5 bases). Germline-derived CDR1 and CDR2 are MNHNY and SVGAGI (reference sequence). The CDR3 extends over 14 amino acids. Trimming removed 6 bases at V and 8 bases at J, with 16 bases between. DNA for the CDR3: TGTGCCAGCAGACCCCTGGGGGGTGGCGAAAAACTGTTTTTT. This gives the protein CASRPLGGGEKLFF.

As concerns this clonotype: The junction does not match germline at one end; this may be a read error. The V call is TRBV11-2, the J call TRBJ2-5, with D possibly matching TRBD1 (6 bases). This CDR3 has 17 residues. CDR1 and CDR2 from the germline V gene are SGHAT and FQNNGV. CDR3 residues: CAGSLVSGGSRQDTQYF. The CDR3 region has the DNA TGTGCCGGCAGCTTAGTCAGTGGGGGCAGTCGGCAGGACACCCAGTACTTC. The full variable domain, in which reference TRBV11-2 and TRBJ2-5 provide the parts outside the CDR3, is EAGVAQSPRYKIIEKRQSVAFWCNPISGHATLYWYQQILGQGPKLLIQFQNNGVVDDSQLPKDRFSAERLKGVDSTLKIQPAKLEDSAVYLCAGSLVSGGSRQDTQYFGPGTRLLVL.

This clonotype was seen ten or more times. The J gene is TRBJ2-5, the V gene TRBV4-1; D assignment may be TRBD1 or TRBD2 (6 bases each). The CDR3 has 15 amino acids. Trimming took 4 bases from V and 1 from J, leaving 13 bases between them. Germline V CDR1 and CDR2: MGHRA, YSYEKL. CDR3 DNA: TGCGCCAGCAGCCCGTCGGGGGCCCCCCAAGAGACCCAGTACTTC. It translates to CASSPSGAPQETQYF.

The chain uses TRBV4-1 and TRBJ1-2; perhaps TRBD1 as D (6 bases). V shed 4 bases and J shed 12 bases, with 27 bases lying between them. CDR1 and CDR2 (germline): MGHRA, YSYEKL. The CDR3 totals 16 residues. Written as DNA, the CDR3 is TGCGCCAGCAGCCCACGGACAGCGGGTGGTTCTAGGGGCCACACCTTC. It translates to CASSPRTAGGSRGHTF.